Described below is a single T cell receptor (beta chain) sequence and its context. The antigen remains undetermined. TCRs were sequenced from three patients responding to pembrolizumab. The data belong to a study of PD-1 blockade in mismatch repair-deficient tumors. Across the whole study: Enrolled about 2013-2017, patients had progressing, pretreated mismatch repair-deficient cancers of more than ten types.

Measured with immunoSEQ multiplex PCR; TCRdb has only the in-frame clones, and not every one. The table lists tens of thousands of clones, around 80% of them singletons. The CDR3 is made up of 14 amino acids. V was trimmed by 6 bases and J by 1 base, leaving 10 bases between them. Germline V gives CDR1 SNHLY, CDR2 FYNNEI. General observations from the study: Tumor-resident clones, often absent from pretreatment blood, expanded after pembrolizumab and then contracted.

Specimen: peripheral blood, collected 4 weeks after starting pembrolizumab. The chain links TRBV2 to TRBJ1-5, with D possibly TRBD1 on 5 matching bases. The receptor was isolated from an adult with mismatch repair-deficient cancer. The CDR3 DNA reads TGTGCCAGCAGCCCCAAGGGGAGCAATCAGCCCCAGCATTTT. It is translated as CASSPKGSNQPQHF.